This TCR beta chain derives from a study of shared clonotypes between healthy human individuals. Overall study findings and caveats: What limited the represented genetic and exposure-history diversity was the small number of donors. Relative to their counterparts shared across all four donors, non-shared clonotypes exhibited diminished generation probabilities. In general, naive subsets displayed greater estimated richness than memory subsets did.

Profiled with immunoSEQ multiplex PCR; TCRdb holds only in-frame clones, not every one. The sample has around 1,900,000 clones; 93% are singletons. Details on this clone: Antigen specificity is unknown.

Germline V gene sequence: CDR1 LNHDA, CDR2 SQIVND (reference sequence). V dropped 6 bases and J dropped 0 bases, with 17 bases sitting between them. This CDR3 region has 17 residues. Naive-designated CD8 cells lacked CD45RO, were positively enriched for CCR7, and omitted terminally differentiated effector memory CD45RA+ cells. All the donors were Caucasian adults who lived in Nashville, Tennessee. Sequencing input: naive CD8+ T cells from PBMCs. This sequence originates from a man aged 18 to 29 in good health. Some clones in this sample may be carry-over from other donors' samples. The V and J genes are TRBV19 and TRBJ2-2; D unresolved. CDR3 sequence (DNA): TGTGCCAGTAGCCCCCTACACCAGAGTACGAACACCGGGGAGCTGTTTTTT. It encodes CASSPLHQSTNTGELFF.